This TCR beta chain was captured in a study of cytomegalovirus exposure and HLA in healthy donors. Germline CDR1 is SGHTA and CDR2 is FQGNSA. After removal of 4 bases from V and 2 bases from J, the junction contained 8 bases not matched to a gene. The CDR3 is 16 amino acids. As concerns this clone: The antigen remains unidentified.

Primers for the PCR totalled 60 Vbeta and 13 Jbeta. The method was immunoSEQ multiplex PCR; TCRdb's version includes in-frame clones alone and lacks a portion of them. This sample has some 140,000 clones, with roughly 79% found just once. Findings of the study overall: Presence/absence analyses rested on an assumption that sequencing depth was roughly uniform across donors. Per a prior analysis, the majority of TCR beta V segments were productive roughly 90% or roughly 30% of the time.

Sample: PBMCs. The chain combines TRBV7-2 with TRBJ1-5; 7 bases map to TRBD1. The receptor was isolated from a male donor in good health and CMV-seronegative. The CDR3 DNA reads as TGTGCCAGCAGCTCCAGGGGGGCGCGGGGCAATCAGCCCCAGCATTTT. It codes for CASSSRGARGNQPQHF.